A single sample is the source of the 8 T cell receptor beta chains below, sequenced in a study of cytotoxic CD8 clonotypes in ibrutinib-treated CLL. Repertoires were generated with immunoSEQ multiplex PCR, while TCRdb's copy carries only in-frame clones and drops some. In the table there are about 120,000 clones, approximately 56% of which are singletons. The sample consisted of PBMCs, taken after 24 months of ibrutinib treatment. Source of these receptors: a human donor with chronic lymphocytic leukemia.

V and J are TRBV27 and TRBJ2-7; 8 bases fit TRBD1. Germline V gene sequence: CDR1 MNHEY, CDR2 SMNVEV (reference sequence). Trimming removed 7 bases from V and 6 bases from J; junction bases left unmatched: 2. This CDR3 contains 11 residues. The CDR3 reads CASNDRGEQYF. The CDR3 nucleotides read TGTGCCAGCAACGACAGGGGCGAGCAGTACTTC.

V usage is TRBV28 and J usage is TRBJ1-5, with no clear D. This CDR3 is built from 12 residues. CDR1 and CDR2 from the germline V gene are MDHEN and SYDVKM. V gave up 3 bases and J gave up 7 bases, with 7 bases separating them. CDR3: CASSLIRQPQHF. CDR3 sequence (DNA): TGTGCCAGCAGTTTGATCAGGCAGCCCCAGCATTTT. Combining the CDR3 with reference TRBV28 and TRBJ1-5 gives the whole variable domain DVKVTQSSRYLVKRTGEKVFLECVQDMDHENMFWYRQDPGLGLRLIYFSYDVKMKEKGDIPEGYSVSREKKERFSLILESASTNQTSMYLCASSLIRQPQHFGDGTRLSIL.

The chain employs TRBV29-1 and TRBJ2-7, with a weak D call TRBD1 (6 bases). V shed 5 bases and J shed 6 bases, with 14 bases lying between them. The CDR3 is 12 amino acids. Germline CDR1 reads SQVTM; CDR2 reads ANQGSEA. CDR3 nucleotide sequence: TGCAGCGTTACTTACCAGGGGATCGAGCAGTACTTC. Protein sequence: CSVTYQGIEQYF.

The chain joins TRBV6-1 to TRBJ2-7, with D perhaps assigned TRBD1 or TRBD2 (5 bases each). CDR1 is MNHNS, CDR2 SASEGT, per germline. The CDR3 contains 13 residues. Trimming removed 2 bases from V and 6 bases from J, with 11 bases in between. CDR3 DNA sequence: TGTGCCAGCAGTGAACTTGCAGGGAGCGAGCAGTACTTC. Amino acid sequence: CASSELAGSEQYF.

The chain couples TRBV9 to TRBJ2-1, with 10 bases matching TRBD2. The CDR3 has 14 residues. V was pared by 2 bases and J by 9 bases, with 5 bases of the junction left unmatched. Looked up from germline, CDR1 is SGDLS and CDR2 is YYNGEE. This CDR3 reads CASSVSGGAPEQFF. CDR3 DNA: TGTGCCAGCAGCGTGAGCGGGGGGGCCCCTGAGCAGTTCTTC. Full variable domain (rest looked up from reference TRBV9 and TRBJ2-1): DSGVTQTPKHLITATGQRVTLRCSPRSGDLSVYWYQQSLDQGLQFLIQYYNGEERAKGNILERFSAQQFPDLHSELNLSSLELGDSALYFCASSVSGGAPEQFFGPGTRLTVL.

This clone was seen only a few times. The chain carries TRBV27 and TRBJ2-7; TRBD1 matches at 8 bases. Germline V gives CDR1 MNHEY, CDR2 SMNVEV (reference sequence). The length of the CDR3 is 13 residues. V was clipped by 3 bases and J by 3 bases; unmatched bases: 1. The DNA for the CDR3 is TGTGCCAGCAGTTTTGACAGGGGCTACGAGCAGTACTTC. This codes for CASSFDRGYEQYF.

This chain links TRBV27 with TRBJ2-7; D may be TRBD1 (5 bases). CDR3 length equals 15 residues. Trimming took 6 bases from V and 3 from J, leaving 18 bases between them. Per the germline V gene, CDR1 is MNHEY and CDR2 is SMNVEV (reference sequence). CDR3 loop: CASSRSGYEIYEQYF. CDR3 in DNA: TGTGCCAGCAGCCGGTCAGGGTATGAGATCTACGAGCAGTACTTC.

J is TRBJ2-1 and V is TRBV2; 8 bases match TRBD1. J was trimmed by 7 bases and V by 7 bases; bases with no gene match: 6. Germline V gives CDR1 SNHLY, CDR2 FYNNEI. CDR3 length: 13 amino acids. The CDR3 loop is CASIWTGLNEQFF. In nucleotides, the CDR3 is TGTGCCAGCATTTGGACAGGGCTAAATGAGCAGTTCTTC.